The source of this TCR beta chain is a study of graft-versus-host responses after intestinal transplantation. Assay used: immunoSEQ multiplex PCR; TCRdb lists only in-frame clones, some missing. Here the sample spans roughly 85,000 clones, 91% being singletons. The CDR3 extends over 13 amino acids. Germline CDR1 and CDR2: SGHRS and YFSETQ. The V and J ends lost 0 bases and 7 bases respectively, with 8 bases between them. Comments on this clone: Antigen: not known.

This TCR derives from a human donor who was the organ donor for an intestinal transplant. The specimen comprised unstimulated CD8+ T cells sorted from spleen or lymph node cells, sampled before transplant. J is TRBJ2-1 and V is TRBV5-1, with TRBD1 as a possible D gene (5 bases). The CDR3 reads CASSLAGLNEQFF. CDR3 nucleotide sequence: TGCGCCAGCAGCTTGGCAGGGTTGAATGAGCAGTTCTTC.